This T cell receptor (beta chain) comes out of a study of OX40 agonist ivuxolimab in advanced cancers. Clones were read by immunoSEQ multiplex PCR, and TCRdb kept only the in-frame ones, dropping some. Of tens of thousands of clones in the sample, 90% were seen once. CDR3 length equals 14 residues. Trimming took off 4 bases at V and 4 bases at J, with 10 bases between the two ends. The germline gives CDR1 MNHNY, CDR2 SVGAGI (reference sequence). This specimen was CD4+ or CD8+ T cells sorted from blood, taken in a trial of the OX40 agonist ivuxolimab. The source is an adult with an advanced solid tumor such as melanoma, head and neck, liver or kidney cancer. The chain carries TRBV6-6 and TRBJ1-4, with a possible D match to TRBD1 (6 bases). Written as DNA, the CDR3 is TGTGCCAGCAGTTCCAGGGGTGGTAATGAAAAACTGTTTTTT. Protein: CASSSRGGNEKLFF.